This T cell receptor beta chain was identified in a study of cytomegalovirus exposure and HLA in healthy donors (dated by TCRdb to about 2017). Background for the entire study: The roughly 650 repertoires of the first cohort and the roughly 120 validation repertoires were produced on the same platform, according to a later analysis. High-throughput TCR immunosequencing, statistical association of individual TCRs with disease status, and machine learning were combined to predict cytomegalovirus infection status. The study was designed to test whether signatures of past pathogen exposure could be identified by cataloging public T cell receptors. In addition to the first cohort of 666 subjects, a separate validation cohort of approximately 110 different subjects was used.

Donors formed part of the validation cohort, which comprised over a hundred subjects and was distinct from the first cohort of 690 or so subjects. CDR1 and CDR2 (SGHRS, YFSETQ) derive from the germline V gene. Germline trimming: 6 bases from V, 5 bases from J; junction bases outside gene matches: 9. The CDR3 numbers 15 residues from cysteine through phenylalanine. The CDR3 DNA has 45 bases and is translated from base 1. Receptors were amplified or captured by the immunoSEQ multiplex PCR assay. The original methods were these. To diagnose cytomegalovirus status from the catalog of TCR beta chain sequences, a statistical classification framework was built. TCRdb limited this immuneACCESS table to in-frame rearrangements with V and J called. A share of clones is missing; checked studies link under half to unresolved V genes, and the rest is unexplained. Clone size and V and J calls were adopted from that table, with D and trimming inferred from the DNA. For this sample the table gives 190,000 or so clones, of which roughly 80% were detected only once. The ten largest account for approximately 3% of the sample.

Comment on this clone: Its antigen is still unknown. The input lacks base qualities; no much larger clone sits a single base away.

Study-wide findings and limitations: Most TCR sequences were observed very rarely across donors, whereas some public TCRs were present in many individuals. It was suggested by the authors that the approach could potentially be generalized to other disease states and immunological phenotypes. The validation cohort had no HLA typing available for a later analysis, so co-occurrence within that cohort was assessed over all 120 or so repertoires. In vitro tests confirmed that a few of the cytomegalovirus-associated TCR beta chains recognize cytomegalovirus antigens. Of the cluster scores, approximately 94% were above 0 in a later analysis, which found that TCRs clustered in the first cohort also tended to co-occur in the approximately 130 validation repertoires. In both the original and validation cohorts, the classifier was reported to diagnose cytomegalovirus status with high specificity and sensitivity. In the study, some 180 TCR beta chains were listed as associated with cytomegalovirus.

This clonotype was sampled from a woman between 18 and 29 years old in good health and CMV-seropositive. The receptor chain draws on TRBV5-1 and TRBJ2-1, and 9 junctional nucleotides match TRBD1. Sequencing used PBMCs. The nucleotide sequence reads as follows: TGCGCCAGCAACCAACAGGGGGCTGGGGACAATGAGCAGTTCTTC. This sequence encodes CASNQQGAGDNEQFF.